Each of the 26 T cell receptor beta chains below was sequenced from the same sample in a study of radiotherapy plus CTLA-4 blockade in lung cancer. The assay was immunoSEQ multiplex PCR, and TCRdb's table has in-frame clones only and misses some. The sample has some 60,000 clones, less than 85% seen once. The sample in question was peripheral blood, obtained from a patient treated with radiotherapy plus ipilimumab. Source of these receptors: a human donor with non-small cell lung cancer who had a complete response to radiotherapy plus ipilimumab.

The V gene is TRBV29-1, the J gene TRBJ2-5, with TRBD1 identical over 7 bases. The V gene end was trimmed by 6 bases and the J gene end by 2 bases; junction bases not matched to a gene: 3. This CDR3 spans 12 amino acids. Germline loops: CDR1 SQVTM, CDR2 ANQGSEA. The CDR3 nucleotides are TGCAGCGTGGGACAGTCTCAAGAGACCCAGTACTTC. Translation: CSVGQSQETQYF.

DNA for the CDR3: TGTGCCAGCACCGGGGGGGCTGCAGAGACCCAGTACTTC. It yields the protein CASTGGAAETQYF. The chain couples TRBV6-5 to TRBJ2-5, with TRBD2 matching 8 bases. V was pared by 7 bases and J by 4 bases, with 5 bases of the junction left unmatched. This CDR3 contains 13 residues. Germline V gene lookup returns CDR1 MNHEY and CDR2 SVGAGI.

The chain has TRBV6-6 and TRBJ2-7; the D gene is possibly TRBD2 (6 bases). Trimming stripped 6 bases from V and 4 bases from J, with 22 bases between. The germline CDR1 and CDR2 sequences are MNHNY and SVGAGI (reference sequence). The CDR3 covers 16 residues. The CDR3: CASSLPPAGMVYEQYF. The CDR3 DNA follows: TGTGCCAGCAGCCTCCCGCCGGCGGGAATGGTGTACGAGCAGTACTTC.

The genes are TRBV4-3 and TRBJ2-1; 11 nucleotides line up with TRBD2. This CDR3 comprises 17 residues. Germline CDR1 LGHNA, CDR2 YSLEER. After removal of 1 base from V and 0 bases from J, the junction contained 2 bases not matched to a gene. The CDR3 is CASSQGLAGRSYNEQFF. CDR3 sequence (DNA): TGCGCCAGCAGCCAAGGACTAGCGGGGCGCTCCTACAATGAGCAGTTCTTC.

The J gene is TRBJ1-5, the V gene TRBV4-3; D is undetermined. V lost 0 bases and J lost 7, with 13 bases in between. Germline assignment: CDR1 LGHNA and CDR2 YSLEER. This CDR3 contains 15 residues. CDR3 nucleotides: TGCGCCAGCAGCCAAGATAGGTTTGGGAGACAGCCCCAGCATTTT. Protein sequence: CASSQDRFGRQPQHF.

This sequence joins TRBV9 and TRBJ1-2; D uncertain. V was clipped by 6 bases and J by 5 bases, with 20 bases between them. This CDR3 has 15 residues. Germline CDR1 and CDR2: SGDLS and YYNGEE. The chain's CDR3 is CASNGGEEGPYGYTF. The DNA of the CDR3 is TGTGCCAGCAATGGTGGGGAGGAGGGCCCTTATGGCTACACCTTC.

The chain combines TRBV5-4 with TRBJ2-3, with 9 nucleotides matching TRBD1. The J segment lost 1 base and the V segment lost 3 bases, leaving 9 bases of the junction unmatched. The CDR3 has 17 amino acids. Germline assignment: CDR1 SGHNT and CDR2 YYREEE (reference sequence). CDR3 loop: CASSSRYRGLGTDTQYF. CDR3 DNA sequence: TGTGCCAGCAGCTCTAGATACAGGGGGCTAGGCACAGATACGCAGTATTTT.

The rearrangement uses TRBV9 and TRBJ2-2; 7 bases fit TRBD1. With V trimmed by 0 bases and J by 5 bases, 7 bases remained unmatched. Germline CDR1 and CDR2: SGDLS and YYNGEE. CDR3 size: 16 residues. DNA of the CDR3: TGTGCCAGCAGCGTAGCCAGGACAGGTGCGACCGGGGAGCTGTTTTTT. Protein sequence: CASSVARTGATGELFF.

This chain links TRBV2 with TRBJ1-1; no reliable D call. Trimming pared 7 bases from V and 0 bases from J, leaving 15 bases between. There are 15 residues in the CDR3. Germline V gene lookup returns CDR1 SNHLY and CDR2 FYNNEI. This CDR3 is CASTSNGLMNTEAFF. CDR3 DNA sequence: TGTGCCAGCACGTCGAACGGGTTAATGAACACTGAAGCTTTCTTT.

On this clone itself: This is likely a read error, given that the CDR3 carries no conserved phenylalanine or tryptophan at its end. The V and J genes are TRBV2 and TRBJ1-2, with 7 nucleotides matching TRBD1. The CDR3 spans 13 residues. After removal of 5 bases from V and 4 bases from J, the junction contained 4 bases not matched to a gene. Germline V gene data show CDR1 as SNHLY and CDR2 as FYNNEI. The CDR3, as DNA: TGTGCCAGCAGTCAGACAGGGACCTATGGCTACACCCTC. Translated: CASSQTGTYGYTL.

This clone occurred once. The chain links TRBV2 to TRBJ2-1; D is unresolved. V lost 1 base and J lost 4, with 5 bases in between. Germline-derived CDR1 and CDR2 are SNHLY and FYNNEI. This CDR3 spans 13 amino acids. CDR3 nucleotides: TGTGCCAGCAGTGAAGGGCGGTACAATGAGCAGTTCTTC. It is translated as CASSEGRYNEQFF.

The chain has TRBV6-6 and TRBJ2-7, with D possibly matching TRBD2 (5 bases). The CDR3 runs 14 residues. Germline values: CDR1 MNHNY, CDR2 SVGAGI (reference sequence). The V gene lost 8 bases and the J gene lost 2 bases, with 16 bases spanning the gap. CDR3 sequence reads: CASRDGRDTYEQYV. In nucleotides, the CDR3 is TGTGCCAGCCGGGATGGGCGAGATACCTACGAGCAGTACGTC.

This chain uses TRBV6-5 with TRBJ2-5; D gene ambiguous. CDR3 length equals 13 residues. The germline CDR1 and CDR2 sequences are MNHEY and SVGAGI. The V gene lost 2 bases and the J gene lost 4 bases, with 8 bases spanning the gap. The chain's CDR3 is CASSYKHRETQYF. The CDR3 coding sequence is TGTGCCAGCAGTTACAAACACCGAGAGACCCAGTACTTC.

This chain links TRBV5-1 with TRBJ1-6; possibly TRBD1 for D (5 bases). With 0 bases removed from V and 4 bases from J, the gap between germline ends came to 8 bases. CDR1 and CDR2 (germline): SGHRS, YFSETQ. There are 15 residues in the CDR3. The CDR3 is CASSLEGPYNSPLHF. CDR3 in DNA: TGCGCCAGCAGCTTGGAGGGGCCGTATAATTCACCCCTCCACTTT. The full variable domain, in which reference TRBV5-1 and TRBJ1-6 provide the parts outside the CDR3, is KAGVTQTPRYLIKTRGQQVTLSCSPISGHRSVSWYQQTPGQGLQFLFEYFSETQRNKGNFPGRFSGRQFSNSRSEMNVSTLELGDSALYLCASSLEGPYNSPLHFGNGTRLTVT.

The rearrangement uses TRBV27 and TRBJ2-2, with TRBD2 identical over 10 bases. CDR3 length: 19 residues. CDR1 is MNHEY, CDR2 SMNVEV, per germline (reference sequence). Unmatched junction bases numbered 12, after V lost 5 bases and J lost 0 bases. The CDR3, as DNA: TGTGCCAGCAGTCCCCTCGGACTAGCGGAAGGCGCGAACACCGGGGAGCTGTTTTTT. This translates into CASSPLGLAEGANTGELFF.

This clone was detected once. V gene TRBV7-9 combines with J gene TRBJ1-4; D gene unclear. Germline CDR1 and CDR2: SEHNR and FQNEAQ (reference sequence). V was clipped by 5 bases and J by 8 bases, with 6 bases between them. CDR3 size: 11 residues. CDR3 nucleotide sequence: TGTGCCAGCAGCCACGGGGAAAAACTGTTTTTT. Residues: CASSHGEKLFF.

The J gene is TRBJ2-1, the V gene TRBV7-2, with D possibly TRBD2 on 6 matching bases. The CDR3 totals 13 residues. V lost 5 bases and J lost 8, with 13 bases in between. Germline CDR1 is SGHTA and CDR2 is FQGNSA. The CDR3 DNA is TGTGCCAGCAGCACGACTAGGCGGGATGAGCAGTTCTTC. It encodes CASSTTRRDEQFF.

The CDR3 DNA follows: TGTGCCAGCGAGGACAGGGGGAGATGGAACACTGAAGCTTTCTTT. Its protein product is CASEDRGRWNTEAFF. This rearrangement joins TRBV7-2 to TRBJ1-1; 10 positions match TRBD1. V lost 8 bases and J lost 1; bases outside the gene matches: 7. Looked up from germline, CDR1 is SGHTA and CDR2 is FQGNSA. The CDR3 consists of 15 residues.

The V gene is TRBV29-1, the J gene TRBJ2-1, with TRBD1 matching over 7 bases. Germline trimming cut 3 bases from V and 3 bases from J; bases unmatched to any gene: 5. The CDR3 spans 14 residues. In germline, CDR1 is SQVTM, CDR2 ANQGSEA. The DNA of the CDR3 is TGCAGCGTTGATATAGCAGGGGGCTACAATGAGCAGTTCTTC. Encoded protein: CSVDIAGGYNEQFF.

The chain is built from TRBV11-2 and TRBJ2-7; tentatively, D is TRBD1 (6 bases). Germline V lookup: CDR1 SGHAT, CDR2 FQNNGV. The length of the CDR3 is 13 residues. V was trimmed by 5 bases and J by 4 bases, leaving 12 bases between them. The CDR3 DNA reads TGTGCCAGCAGCCACCGAGGACAGTACGAGCAGTACGTC. Translating it yields CASSHRGQYEQYV.

The chain uses TRBV13 and TRBJ2-1; 9 nucleotides line up with TRBD2. The CDR3 length is 19 residues. Germline lookup yields CDR1 PRHDT and CDR2 FYEKMQ (reference sequence). V gave up 1 base and J gave up 10 bases; unmatched junction bases: 20. CDR3 sequence: CASSLAPRTERGAPREQFF. In nucleotides, the CDR3 is TGTGCCAGCAGCTTAGCCCCCCGGACAGAGCGGGGGGCCCCCCGGGAGCAGTTCTTC.

Points on this clone: Distinct nucleotide sequences in the sample also encode this CDR3. The chain joins TRBV14 to TRBJ2-2; maybe TRBD2 (5 bases). V lost 0 bases to trimming and J lost 1 base, with 6 bases between them. The CDR3 has 15 amino acids. Germline V gene data show CDR1 as SGHDN and CDR2 as FVKESK. CDR3 in DNA: TGTGCCAGCAGCCAAGAACTAGGGAACACCGGGGAGCTGTTTTTT. Translating gives CASSQELGNTGELFF.

The chain recombines TRBV9 with TRBJ2-3; 9 nucleotides align to TRBD2. The V and J ends lost 4 bases and 0 bases, in that order; junction bases with no gene match: 3. CDR1 and CDR2 from the germline V gene are SGDLS and YYNGEE. CDR3 size: 15 residues. The DNA of the CDR3 is TGTGCCAGCAGCCTAGGACTAGCGAGCACAGATACGCAGTATTTT. Amino acids: CASSLGLASTDTQYF.

J is TRBJ1-2 and V is TRBV5-1, with TRBD1 matching over 9 bases. Trimming removed 2 bases from V and 6 bases from J; junction bases left unmatched: 2. The CDR3 is 13 residues long. Germline lookup yields CDR1 SGHRS and CDR2 YFSETQ. CDR3 residues: CASSLQGADGYTF. CDR3 coding DNA: TGCGCCAGCAGCTTACAGGGGGCCGATGGCTACACCTTC.

The rearrangement uses TRBV7-2 and TRBJ1-1; a possible D gene is TRBD1 (5 bases). CDR3 length equals 16 residues. V lost 10 bases and J 5 bases, leaving 26 bases between the germline ends. CDR1 is SGHTA and CDR2 is FQGNSA in the germline V gene. CDR3 sequence reads: CATSLRAGSLGTEAFF. In nucleotides, the CDR3 is TGTGCCACCTCTCTTAGAGCAGGGTCGCTAGGGACTGAAGCTTTCTTT. The full variable domain, in which reference TRBV7-2 and TRBJ1-1 provide the parts outside the CDR3, is GAGVSQSPSNKVTEKGKDVELRCDPISGHTALYWYRQSLGQGLEFLIYFQGNSAPDKSGLPSDRFSAERTGGSVSTLTIQRTQQEDSAVYLCATSLRAGSLGTEAFFGQGTRLTVV.

The chain couples TRBV7-2 to TRBJ2-1; 7 nucleotides agree with TRBD1. Trimming cost V 5 bases and J 6 bases; bases outside gene matches: 4. The CDR3 is made up of 13 amino acids. CDR1 is SGHTA and CDR2 is FQGNSA in the germline V gene. CDR3 bases: TGTGCCAGCAGCGTCGACAGGGCCAATGAGCAGTTCTTC. This sequence encodes CASSVDRANEQFF.